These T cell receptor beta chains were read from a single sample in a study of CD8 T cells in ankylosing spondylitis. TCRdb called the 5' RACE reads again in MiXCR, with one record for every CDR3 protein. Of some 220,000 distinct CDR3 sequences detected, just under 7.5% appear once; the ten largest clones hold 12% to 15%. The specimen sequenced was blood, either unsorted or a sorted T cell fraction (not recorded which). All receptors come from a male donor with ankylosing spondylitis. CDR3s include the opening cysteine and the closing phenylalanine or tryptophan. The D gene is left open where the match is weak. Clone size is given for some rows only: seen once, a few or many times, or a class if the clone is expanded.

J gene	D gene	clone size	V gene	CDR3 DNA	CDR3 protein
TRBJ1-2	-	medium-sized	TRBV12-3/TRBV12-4	TGTGCCAGCAGTTTTAACCCCGACAGGCGGGCCTACACCTTC	CASSFNPDRRAYTF
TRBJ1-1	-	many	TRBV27	TGTGCCAGCAGCTCCACCAGGACTGAAGCTTTCTTT	CASSSTRTEAFF
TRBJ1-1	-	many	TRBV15	TGTGCCACCAGCAGAGTGGGACGAAGGACTGAAGCTTTCTTT	CATSRVGRRTEAFF
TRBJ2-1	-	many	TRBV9	TGTGCCAGCTCTGGGTTAGCGGTGAACTCCTACAATGAGCAGTTCTTC	CASSGLAVNSYNEQFF
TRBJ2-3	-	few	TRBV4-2	TGTGCCAGCAGCCAAGAACTGTCCTTTGCAGATACGCAGTATTTT	CASSQELSFADTQYF
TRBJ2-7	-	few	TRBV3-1	TGTGCCAGCAGCCCGGGACCGTACTACGAGCAGTACTTC	CASSPGPYYEQYF
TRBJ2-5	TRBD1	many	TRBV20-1	TGCAGTGCTCTCCGGGACAGAGCATACCAAGAGACCCAGTACTTC	CSALRDRAYQETQYF
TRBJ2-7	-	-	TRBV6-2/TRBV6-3	TGTGCCAGCCTCGCAGGGGTTGGCGAGCAGTACTTC	CASLAGVGEQYF
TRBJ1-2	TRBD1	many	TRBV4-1	TGCGCCAGCAGCCAGGTACAGGGGTCCTATGGCTACACCTTC	CASSQVQGSYGYTF
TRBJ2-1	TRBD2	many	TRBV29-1	TGCAGCGTTGGCGGGAGCTCCTACAATGAGCAGTTCTTC	CSVGGSSYNEQFF
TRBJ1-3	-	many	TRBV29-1	TGCAGCGTTGCACAGGCGAACACCATATATTTT	CSVAQANTIYF
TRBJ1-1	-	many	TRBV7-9	TGTGCCAGCAGCGCGCCGGGATTCGAAGCTTTCTTT	CASSAPGFEAFF
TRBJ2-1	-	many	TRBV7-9	TGTGCCAGCAGCTCGCTAGTGGGGAGCTCCTACAATGAGCAGTTCTTC	CASSSLVGSSYNEQFF
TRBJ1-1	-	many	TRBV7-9	TGTGCCAGCAGCTTACCGGACCCTGAAGCTTTCTTT	CASSLPDPEAFF
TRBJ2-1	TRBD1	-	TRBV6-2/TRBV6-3	TGTGCCAGCAGTTACTCCGGGACAGTACTTGAAAGGTCCTACAATGAGCAGTTCTTC	CASSYSGTVLERSYNEQFF
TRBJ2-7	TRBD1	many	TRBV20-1	TGCAGTGCTGCCCCCCTGGACAGGGTAGGGTACGAGCAGTACTTC	CSAAPLDRVGYEQYF
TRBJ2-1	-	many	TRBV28	TGTGCCAGCAGCCCCCCCGTCCCAGGGAGGTGGTTCTTC	CASSPPVPGRWFF
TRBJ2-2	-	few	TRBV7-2	TGTGCCAGCACCAGCCATAGAGGAGCGAACACCGGGGAGCTGTTTTTT	CASTSHRGANTGELFF
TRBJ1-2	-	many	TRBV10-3	TGTGCCATCAGTGAGTCGGGCCAGCTCAACTATGGCTACACCTTC	CAISESGQLNYGYTF
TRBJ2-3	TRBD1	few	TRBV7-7	TGTGCTAGCAGCCCTCGGACAGGGATTAGCACAGATACGCAGTATTTT	CASSPRTGISTDTQYF
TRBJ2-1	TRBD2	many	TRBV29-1	TGCAGCGTTGATCAGGGGACTAGCGGGAGTTCGCCCTACAATGAGCAGTTCTTC	CSVDQGTSGSSPYNEQFF